The 2 T cell receptor beta chains below all came from one sample that was sequenced in a study of PD-L1 blockade in urothelial cancer. Repertoires were generated with immunoSEQ multiplex PCR, while TCRdb's copy carries only in-frame clones and drops some. This sample has more than 70,000 clones, with about 89% found just once. The sequenced sample was PBMCs, obtained around atezolizumab (anti-PD-L1) treatment. The source of these receptors is a man aged 60 to 75 with urothelial cancer.

The CDR3 DNA reads as TGTGCCAGCAGCTTCCAGGAAAGGGACAGGGGATCGGTAGAGACCCAGTACTTC. It yields the protein CASSFQERDRGSVETQYF. The J gene is TRBJ2-5, the V gene TRBV7-9; TRBD1 aligns across 10 bases. Germline assignment: CDR1 SEHNR and CDR2 FQNEAQ (reference sequence). V lost 3 bases to trimming and J lost 4 bases; unmatched junction nucleotides: 14. The CDR3 has 18 residues.

V is TRBV5-1 and J is TRBJ2-3, with 8 bases that match TRBD2. V lost 4 bases and J lost 2; bases outside the gene matches: 6. CDR3 size: 15 residues. The germline V gene has CDR1 SGHRS and CDR2 YFSETQ. CDR3 in DNA: TGCGCCAGCAGCCCCTTAGCGGGGACCACAGATACGCAGTATTTT. Amino acid sequence: CASSPLAGTTDTQYF.